This T cell receptor beta chain was identified during a study of cytomegalovirus exposure and HLA in healthy donors. The PCR had 60 Vbeta and 13 Jbeta primers. Here immunoSEQ multiplex PCR was the method, and the copy in TCRdb shows in-frame clones only, minus some. The repertoire holds around 120,000 clones, approximately 85% seen once, with 1.5% to 2% in the top ten. This CDR3 region has 13 residues. Trimming removed 0 bases at V and 5 bases at J, with 5 bases between. The germline CDR1 and CDR2 sequences are SGDLS and YYNGEE. Sequences were obtained from PBMCs. The V gene is TRBV9, the J gene TRBJ2-2; D is uncertain. The TCR was taken from a boy under 18 in good health and CMV-seronegative. CDR3 amino acids: CASSVVATGELFF. Written as DNA, the CDR3 is TGTGCCAGCAGCGTAGTTGCGACCGGGGAGCTGTTTTTT.